This T cell receptor (beta chain) was identified in a study of CD8+ T cells in alopecia areata. Across the whole study: The study gave treated patients oral tofacitinib at 5 to 10 mg twice daily. Tofacitinib was given for 6 to 18 months, then stopped for 6 months.

Treatment denoted: oral pan-JAK inhibitor, 5-10 mg twice daily. Peripheral blood and lesional scalp punch biopsies were taken from alopecia areata patients. The authors extracted RNA and reverse transcribed it into cDNA as the sequencing template. Sequencing was performed with immunoSEQ multiplex PCR; in TCRdb, only in-frame clones are kept and a portion is missing. The table lists about 250,000 clones, around three fifths of them singletons. The ends were cut back, 2 bases at V and 2 bases at J, with 7 bases in the middle. Germline V gene lookup returns CDR1 SGHTA and CDR2 FQGTGA. The CDR3 has 15 amino acids. The study's findings and limits: On tofacitinib, scalp clonality and expanded CD8+ clones among top 100 fell significantly.

A remark on this clone: Its antigen is still unknown.

The rearrangement joins TRBV7-3 to TRBJ2-6; the D gene is possibly TRBD2 (5 bases). This clonotype was obtained from a human donor with alopecia areata. The sample here was CD4+ T cells sorted from blood, taken around week 52, from a patient treated with tofacitinib. CDR3 nucleotide sequence: TGTGCCAGCAGCTTATACGGGGCTGGGGCCAACGTCCTGACTTTC. Translation gives CASSLYGAGANVLTF.